This TCR beta chain was recorded in a study of CD8 T cells in Susac syndrome. Sequencing of TCR beta was performed on blood CD8+ and CD4+ T cells. The patients serving as multiple sclerosis controls were treatment-naive. They had stable or active relapsing-remitting disease and fulfilled revised McDonald criteria. Through negative isolation, CD4+ and CD8+ T cells were obtained, while TEMRA cells were enriched using FACS. Random hexamers were used to reverse transcribe the RNA input (about 0.45 to 1 ug). TCRdb reprocessed the immunoSEQ multiplex PCR reads with MiXCR, giving one entry per CDR3 protein. Here the sample spans about 71,000 distinct CDR3 sequences, 96% being singletons. Germline V gene sequence: CDR1 SEHNR, CDR2 FQNEAQ (reference sequence). V gave up 5 bases and J gave up 7 bases; unmatched junction bases: 8. This CDR3 has 15 amino acids.

The TCR sequence derives from a human donor with multiple sclerosis. The rearrangement joins TRBV7-9 to TRBJ2-3, with TRBD2 matching 11 bases. The material sequenced was CD4+ T cells from PBMCs. The CDR3 nucleotides are TGTGCCAGCAGCCCCCTAGCGGGGGGCGTGTATACGCAGTATTTT. Its protein is CASSPLAGGVYTQYF.